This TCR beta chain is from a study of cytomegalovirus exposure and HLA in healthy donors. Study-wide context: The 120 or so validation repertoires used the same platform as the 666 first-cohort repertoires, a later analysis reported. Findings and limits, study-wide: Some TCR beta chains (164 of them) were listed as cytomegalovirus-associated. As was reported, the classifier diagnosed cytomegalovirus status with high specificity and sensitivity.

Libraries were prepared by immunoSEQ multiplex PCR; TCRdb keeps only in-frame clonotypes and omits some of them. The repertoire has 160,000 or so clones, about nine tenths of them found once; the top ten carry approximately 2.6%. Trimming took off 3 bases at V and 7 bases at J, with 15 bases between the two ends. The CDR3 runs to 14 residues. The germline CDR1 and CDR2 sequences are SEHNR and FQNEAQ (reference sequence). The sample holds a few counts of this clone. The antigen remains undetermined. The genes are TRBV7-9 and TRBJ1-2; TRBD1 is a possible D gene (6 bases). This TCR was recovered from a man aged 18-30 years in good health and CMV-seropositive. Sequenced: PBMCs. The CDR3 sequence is CASSLSRQAGGYTF. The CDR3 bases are TGTGCCAGCAGCTTGTCCCGACAGGCAGGTGGCTACACCTTC.